Shown below are 21 T cell receptor beta chains from a single sample sequenced in a study of PD-1 blockade in classical Hodgkin lymphoma. The assay was immunoSEQ multiplex PCR, and TCRdb's table has in-frame clones only and misses some. This table holds 60,000 to 75,000 clones, 90% found once. Exposure to brentuximab vedotin varied, and each patient had relapsed following autologous stem cell transplantation. This specimen was peripheral blood mononuclear cells (PBMCs), taken at baseline. The origin of the receptors is a human donor with classical Hodgkin lymphoma.

The chain employs TRBV6-1 and TRBJ1-5, with D tentatively TRBD1 (6 bases). Germline V gives CDR1 MNHNS, CDR2 SASEGT. The CDR3 sequence is 15 residues long. Trimming cost V 6 bases and J 6 bases, with 18 bases left between them. CDR3 nucleotide sequence: TGTGCCAGCAGCGCAACAGGGCATTCTCGTCAGCCCCAGCATTTT. Its translation is CASSATGHSRQPQHF.

The chain combines TRBV7-2 with TRBJ2-2, with TRBD2 matching over 10 bases. This CDR3 is built from 16 residues. CDR1 SGHTA and CDR2 FQGNSA come from the germline V gene. V gave up 2 bases and J gave up 3 bases; unmatched junction bases: 3. CDR3 in DNA: TGTGCCAGCAGCTTATTGGGACTAGCGCACACCGGGGAGCTGTTTTTT. The encoded protein is CASSLLGLAHTGELFF. The full variable domain, completed using reference TRBV7-2 and TRBJ2-2, is GAGVSQSPSNKVTEKGKDVELRCDPISGHTALYWYRQSLGQGLEFLIYFQGNSAPDKSGLPSDRFSAERTGGSVSTLTIQRTQQEDSAVYLCASSLLGLAHTGELFFGEGSRLTVL.

This clone was observed a single time. The rearrangement uses TRBV7-8 and TRBJ2-5; 9 bases are a match to TRBD1. The CDR3 runs 15 residues. Germline V gives CDR1 SGHVS, CDR2 FQNEAQ. Unmatched junction bases numbered 9, after V lost 5 bases and J lost 5 bases. CDR3 loop: CASSQAGTGLETQYF. DNA for the CDR3: TGTGCCAGCAGCCAAGCCGGGACAGGGTTGGAGACCCAGTACTTC.

This clone occurred a few times. The same CDR3 can be traced to other DNA sequences in this sample. The chain carries TRBV27 and TRBJ2-2; D is uncertain. V shed 2 bases and J shed 5 bases, with 6 bases lying between them. Germline V CDR1 and CDR2: MNHEY, SMNVEV (reference sequence). This CDR3 is built from 13 residues. CDR3 sequence: CASSLMGTGELFF. In DNA form, the CDR3 reads TGTGCCAGCAGTTTAATGGGGACCGGGGAGCTGTTTTTT.

In the case of this clone: Its ends do not fully match the called genes, so a read error is possible. V gene TRBV6-5 combines with J gene TRBJ2-2; 7 nucleotides match TRBD2. CDR3 length equals 15 residues. The germline V gene encodes CDR1 MNHEY and CDR2 SVGAGI. Here the CDR3 reads CASTYGLANTGELFF. DNA of the CDR3: TGTGCCAGCACTTACGGACTAGCGAACACCGGGGAGCTGTTTTTT.

The chain links TRBV28 to TRBJ2-1; D is perhaps TRBD1 or TRBD2 (5 bases each). Trimming pared 5 bases from V and 4 bases from J, leaving 12 bases between. Germline CDR1 reads MDHEN; CDR2 reads SYDVKM. CDR3 length: 14 amino acids. CDR3 residues: CASSALGAYNEQFF. CDR3 bases: TGTGCCAGCAGTGCACTAGGGGCATACAATGAGCAGTTCTTC.

This rearrangement joins TRBV6-5 to TRBJ1-2; D gene unclear. The CDR3 consists of 14 residues. Germline V CDR1 and CDR2: MNHEY, SVGAGI. V was pared by 6 bases and J by 0 bases, with 11 bases between. Here the CDR3 DNA reads TGTGCCAGCAGCCACGGGCCCTCTAACTATGGCTACACCTTC. It codes for CASSHGPSNYGYTF.

This clone was counted once. This rearrangement joins TRBV11-2 to TRBJ2-1; 11 bases fit TRBD2. The CDR3 covers 19 residues. V gave up 1 base and J gave up 0 bases; unmatched junction bases: 8. Germline lookup yields CDR1 SGHAT and CDR2 FQNNGV. The DNA of the CDR3 is TGTGCCAGCAGCTTAGTTGGGGGACTAGCGGACCCCTCCTACAATGAGCAGTTCTTC. Amino acid sequence: CASSLVGGLADPSYNEQFF.

This chain joins TRBV2 and TRBJ2-7; D is unclear. V lost 8 bases, J lost 2 bases, and 13 bases lay in between. This CDR3 spans 13 amino acids. CDR1 is SNHLY, CDR2 FYNNEI, per germline. DNA for the CDR3: TGTGCCAGCTCCGAGAGGTGGGCCTACGAGCAGTACTTC. This codes for CASSERWAYEQYF.

The chain combines TRBV6-5 with TRBJ1-2; D call uncertain. Deletions cut 7 bases from V and 1 base from J, with 13 bases between. The germline V gene has CDR1 MNHEY and CDR2 SVGAGI. The CDR3 has 14 residues. This CDR3 reads CASTGQSVNYGYTF. CDR3 DNA sequence: TGTGCCAGCACCGGTCAGTCGGTTAACTATGGCTACACCTTC.

This chain joins TRBV19 and TRBJ2-7, with 7 bases lining up with TRBD1. This CDR3 is 13 amino acids long. The germline gives CDR1 LNHDA, CDR2 SQIVND (reference sequence). V lost 6 bases to trimming and J lost 1 base; unmatched junction nucleotides: 3. CDR3 sequence (DNA): TGTGCCAGTAGCGCAGGGGGTTCCTACGAGCAGTACTTC. Protein sequence: CASSAGGSYEQYF.

A few counts support this clone. The V call is TRBV27, the J call TRBJ1-1, with a possible D match to TRBD1 (5 bases). V lost 4 bases and J lost 1, with 10 bases in between. Germline V lookup: CDR1 MNHEY, CDR2 SMNVEV (reference sequence). The CDR3 extends over 14 amino acids. This CDR3 reads CASSSAGTNTEAFF. Here the CDR3 DNA reads TGTGCCAGCAGTTCTGCAGGGACGAACACTGAAGCTTTCTTT.

This sequence joins TRBV2 and TRBJ1-4; D is undetermined. Between the trimmed V and J ends, which lost 6 bases and 3 bases, there was a span of 14 bases. The V gene's germline CDR1 is SNHLY and CDR2 FYNNEI. The CDR3 is 15 amino acids. CDR3 DNA: TGTGCCAGCAGCGCCCCTCACAGACCTAATGAAAAACTGTTTTTT. Protein: CASSAPHRPNEKLFF.

The V call is TRBV4-1, the J call TRBJ2-2; D perhaps matches TRBD1 (6 bases). The CDR3 contains 17 residues. Germline CDR1 is MGHRA and CDR2 is YSYEKL. Between the trimmed V and J ends, which lost 4 bases and 0 bases, there was a span of 15 bases. CDR3 nucleotide sequence: TGCGCCAGCAGCCCCCGTGGGGGCCCAACGAACACCGGGGAGCTGTTTTTT. It is translated as CASSPRGGPTNTGELFF.

The chain is built from TRBV16 and TRBJ2-1; tentatively, D is TRBD2 (5 bases). CDR1 KGHSY and CDR2 FQNENV come from the germline V gene. V was pared by 4 bases and J by 5 bases, with 12 bases between. The CDR3 length is 14 residues. The CDR3 reads CASSPRWGDNEQFF. In DNA, the CDR3 is TGTGCCAGCAGCCCCCGTTGGGGAGACAATGAGCAGTTCTTC.

The CDR3: CATRGAKNIQYF. The DNA of the CDR3 is TGTGCTACCCGGGGGGCCAAAAACATTCAGTACTTC. V gene TRBV6-9 combines with J gene TRBJ2-4; the D gene is possibly TRBD2 (6 bases). The germline CDR1 and CDR2 sequences are MNHGY and SVAAGI. The CDR3 extends over 12 amino acids.

This chain uses TRBV6-1 with TRBJ2-2; D may be TRBD1 or TRBD2 (5 bases each). V gave up 7 bases and J gave up 2 bases, with 11 bases separating them. Germline V lookup: CDR1 MNHNS, CDR2 SASEGT. This CDR3 is 14 amino acids long. CDR3 bases: TGTGCCAGCAAACCGGGACCAAACACCGGGGAGCTGTTTTTT. This sequence encodes CASKPGPNTGELFF.

The chain joins TRBV14 to TRBJ1-1; 11 nucleotides match TRBD1. CDR3 length: 15 amino acids. J was trimmed by 5 bases and V by 0 bases; bases with no gene match: 2. Germline V gene data show CDR1 as SGHDN and CDR2 as FVKESK. This CDR3 is CASSQDGTGGTEAFF. In nucleotides, the CDR3 is TGTGCCAGCAGCCAAGATGGGACAGGGGGGACTGAAGCTTTCTTT.

The rearrangement links TRBV5-6 to TRBJ1-2, with D unresolved. CDR1 is SGHDT, CDR2 YYEEEE, per germline. The CDR3 totals 13 residues. Trimming removed 0 bases at V and 8 bases at J, with 11 bases between. The CDR3 DNA follows: TGTGCCAGCAGCTTGGAGAGGCTCCAGGGCTACACCTTC. This codes for CASSLERLQGYTF.

The chain is built from TRBV6-5 and TRBJ1-2; D call uncertain. Germline values: CDR1 MNHEY, CDR2 SVGAGI. The CDR3 has 15 amino acids. V was shortened by 2 bases and J by 2 bases, with 12 bases between the two germline ends. In DNA form, the CDR3 reads TGTGCCAGCAGTTACCGGTCATCTGTAAACTATGGCTACACCTTC. Its translation is CASSYRSSVNYGYTF.

J is TRBJ2-7 and V is TRBV2; unclear D gene. The CDR3 runs 11 residues. Germline V lookup: CDR1 SNHLY, CDR2 FYNNEI. Trimming left V 5 bases short and J 2 bases short, with 4 bases between. The CDR3 nucleotides read TGTGCCAGCAGTAGGGCCTACGAGCAGTACTTC. As protein: CASSRAYEQYF.